This T cell receptor (beta chain) came from a study of identical twins. Whole-study results and caveats: The presence of invariant MAIT and iNKT cells could partly confound analyses of zero-insertion sequences. Cross-sectional statistical analysis was relied on for the conclusions, without the same donors being followed.

The CDR3 is made up of 13 amino acids. Per germline, CDR1 MNHEY and CDR2 SMNVEV (reference sequence). Unmatched junction bases numbered 7, after V lost 9 bases and J lost 3 bases. A few counts support this clonotype. The antigen is not known. Unique molecular identifiers were present on the cDNA, and a universal primer site came from template switching. TCRdb ran MiXCR on the 5' RACE reads and lists one entry per CDR3 protein. Counted here are about 700,000 distinct CDR3 sequences, approximately 6.1% occurring once; the ten biggest clones make up roughly 1.6%. Each donor (without exception) was a healthy Caucasian.

V and J are TRBV27 and TRBJ1-1; 7 bases match TRBD1. The source of this sequence is a man younger than 30 in good health. Sequencing was done on a sample of naive T cells sorted from blood. CDR3 amino acids: CASKTGVDTEAFF. CDR3 DNA: TGTGCCAGTAAAACAGGGGTTGACACTGAAGCTTTCTTT.